One T cell receptor (beta chain) is described in this entry. Its matching antigen is unknown. Germline V gene data show CDR1 as MGHRA and CDR2 as YSYEKL. The CDR3 runs 15 residues. Trimming removed 1 base at V and 4 bases at J, with 12 bases between. TCRs were sequenced from three patients responding to pembrolizumab. This sample stems from a study of PD-1 blockade in mismatch repair-deficient tumors. The repertoire was sequenced with immunoSEQ multiplex PCR; TCRdb's copy has only in-frame clones and lacks some. The table records some 110,000 clones, around three quarters of them present only once. General study results and limits: After pembrolizumab, tumor-resident clones rose rapidly, then generally contracted before radiologic responses.

This TCR derives from an adult with mismatch repair-deficient cancer. The chain couples TRBV4-1 to TRBJ2-3; D possibly corresponds to TRBD1 (5 bases). The material sequenced was peripheral blood, taken about 13 months after starting pembrolizumab. The CDR3 reads CASSQVVLGADTQYF. In DNA form, the CDR3 reads TGCGCCAGCAGCCAAGTTGTGTTAGGGGCAGATACGCAGTATTTT.